A single sample gave rise to the 13 T cell receptor beta chains below, sequenced in a study of cytomegalovirus exposure and HLA in healthy donors (dated by TCRdb to 2016 to 2017). Receptor libraries were prepared by the immunoSEQ multiplex PCR assay. The multiplex PCR relied on a mix of 60 forward primers for TCR Vbeta segments and 13 reverse primers for TCR Jbeta segments. Sourced from immuneACCESS, this table was stored by TCRdb with only in-frame sequences that have V and J called. A share of the clones is absent; for the studies checked, an unresolved V gene accounts for under half, and the remainder has no known explanation. The sample contains nearly 300,000 clones, roughly 88% of them found a single time. The ten most abundant clones make up roughly 4% of the sample. Sequencing was carried out using PBMCs. The source of these receptors is a man in his forties or fifties in good health and CMV-seropositive.

The chain links TRBV6-5 to TRBJ1-4; a weak D match, TRBD1 (5 bases). The germline V and J ends were trimmed by 5 bases and 0 bases, with 7 bases remaining between them. Germline CDR1 and CDR2: MNHEY and SVGAGI. The CDR3 contains 14 residues. The CDR3 reads CASSPTATNEKLFF. The CDR3 DNA reads TGTGCCAGCAGTCCGACAGCAACTAATGAAAAACTGTTTTTT.

As concerns this clone: This CDR3 is also generated by other DNA sequences in the sample. The CDR3, as DNA: TGTGCCAGCAGTTCAGGACTAGCGGGAGCCTACGAGCAGTACTTC. As protein: CASSSGLAGAYEQYF. The chain links TRBV27 to TRBJ2-7, with TRBD2 matching over 13 bases. Germline V gene sequence: CDR1 MNHEY, CDR2 SMNVEV (reference sequence). The junction had 2 bases not matched to a gene; V was cut back by 4 bases and J by 2 bases. The CDR3 totals 15 residues.

This clone occurred once. This chain links TRBV28 with TRBJ2-7; 9 positions agree with TRBD2. J was trimmed by 0 bases and V by 2 bases; bases with no gene match: 5. Looked up from germline, CDR1 is MDHEN and CDR2 is SYDVKM. CDR3 size: 16 residues. The DNA of the CDR3 is TGTGCCAGCAGTTTAGTCTTGACTAGCGGCTCCTACGAGCAGTACTTC. Translating gives CASSLVLTSGSYEQYF.

V gene TRBV7-2 combines with J gene TRBJ2-1; TRBD2 agrees at 9 bases. The CDR3 length is 16 residues. Germline V gene lookup returns CDR1 SGHTA and CDR2 FQGNSA. V gave up 1 base and J gave up 5 bases; unmatched junction bases: 6. This chain's CDR3 is CASSLVVTSGNNEQFF. The DNA of the CDR3 is TGTGCCAGCAGCTTAGTGGTGACTAGCGGAAACAATGAGCAGTTCTTC.

The chain employs TRBV2 and TRBJ2-1; 7 positions match TRBD2. CDR1 is SNHLY, CDR2 FYNNEI, per germline. The CDR3 has 16 residues. Trimming took 6 bases from V and 4 from J; bases not matched to a gene: 12. The CDR3 region has the DNA TGTGCCAGCAGCGCAACAATTAGCGGGTTTTACAATGAGCAGTTCTTC. Protein: CASSATISGFYNEQFF.

The J gene is TRBJ2-1, the V gene TRBV27; 10 bases are shared with TRBD2. This CDR3 has 14 amino acids. CDR1 and CDR2 (germline): MNHEY, SMNVEV (reference sequence). Trimming at V came to 5 bases and at J to 3 bases, leaving 1 base not matched to a gene. In DNA form, the CDR3 reads TGTGCCAGCAGTCGGACTAGCGGCTACAATGAGCAGTTCTTC. Protein: CASSRTSGYNEQFF.

The chain joins TRBV11-3 to TRBJ2-6; 8 nucleotides line up with TRBD2. Germline V lookup: CDR1 SGHNT, CDR2 YENEEA. The CDR3 spans 18 residues. Trimming at V came to 5 bases and at J to 4 bases, leaving 13 bases not matched to a gene. The CDR3 nucleotides are TGTGCCAGCAGCCGCGCACTAGCGGAGGCCTTCGGGGCCAACGTCCTGACTTTC. Translation gives CASSRALAEAFGANVLTF. Supplemented by reference TRBV11-3 and TRBJ2-6, the full variable domain reads EAGVVQSPRYKIIEKKQPVAFWCNPISGHNTLYWYLQNLGQGPELLIRYENEEAVDDSQLPKDRFSAERLKGVDSTLKIQPAELGDSAVYLCASSRALAEAFGANVLTFGAGSRLTVL.

The CDR3 nucleotides are TGCGCCAGCAGCCCCGCCCAGCGCAGCTACACAGATACGCAGTATTTT. Amino acid sequence: CASSPAQRSYTDTQYF. This chain connects TRBV4-1 to TRBJ2-3, with D hard to call. Germline V lookup: CDR1 MGHRA, CDR2 YSYEKL. The CDR3 has 16 residues. V was shortened by 4 bases and J by 2 bases, with 16 bases between the two germline ends.

The J gene is TRBJ2-1, the V gene TRBV5-1; possible D gene TRBD1, 7 bases. CDR1 and CDR2 (germline): SGHRS, YFSETQ. This CDR3 is built from 16 residues. The V end lost 0 bases, the J end lost 6 bases, and 16 bases lay between the germline ends. DNA of the CDR3: TGCGCCAGCAGCTTGGTGGACGCCCAGGGGGGCAATGAGCAGTTCTTC. Protein sequence: CASSLVDAQGGNEQFF. The whole variable domain, filled in from reference TRBV5-1 and TRBJ2-1, reads KAGVTQTPRYLIKTRGQQVTLSCSPISGHRSVSWYQQTPGQGLQFLFEYFSETQRNKGNFPGRFSGRQFSNSRSEMNVSTLELGDSALYLCASSLVDAQGGNEQFFGPGTRLTVL.

The chain has TRBV5-1 and TRBJ2-5; 12 nucleotides align to TRBD2. The CDR3 totals 15 residues. Germline lookup yields CDR1 SGHRS and CDR2 YFSETQ. After removal of 3 bases from V and 6 bases from J, the junction contained 6 bases not matched to a gene. Here the CDR3 DNA reads TGCGCCAGCAGCTCGACTAGCGGGAGCCTAAAGACCCAGTACTTC. Encoded protein: CASSSTSGSLKTQYF.

The CDR3 DNA is TGTGCCAGCAGCTTAGCGCAAGGACTAGCGGGGCCAGGGACAGATACGCAGTATTTT. Its translation: CASSLAQGLAGPGTDTQYF. The rearrangement uses TRBV7-8 and TRBJ2-3; 12 nucleotides line up with TRBD2. Unmatched junction bases numbered 10, after V lost 0 bases and J lost 3 bases. The CDR3 contains 19 residues. The germline CDR1 and CDR2 sequences are SGHVS and FQNEAQ.

This clone was seen more than once but under ten times. V gene TRBV2 combines with J gene TRBJ1-5; TRBD1 matches 12 bases. The V segment lost 7 bases and the J segment 4 bases; nucleotides outside the gene matches: 5. The CDR3 is 15 amino acids. Germline V gives CDR1 SNHLY, CDR2 FYNNEI. The CDR3 sequence: CASTGTGGGNQPQHF. Here the CDR3 DNA reads TGTGCCAGCACTGGGACAGGGGGCGGAAATCAGCCCCAGCATTTT.

This chain joins TRBV9 and TRBJ2-1, with D unclear. Germline values: CDR1 SGDLS, CDR2 YYNGEE. The CDR3 is made up of 16 amino acids. Trimming shortened V by 1 base and J by 1 base, and 12 bases separated the two germline ends. The CDR3 is CASSVSDVGSYNEQFF. The CDR3, as DNA: TGTGCCAGCAGCGTATCCGATGTCGGGTCCTACAATGAGCAGTTCTTC.